The source of this T cell receptor (beta chain) is a study of graft-versus-host responses after intestinal transplantation. Study summary: Each of the recipients got a multivisceral, liver-intestinal, or isolated intestinal transplant. Tacrolimus and steroids were given for roughly 3 years to all recipients after anti-thymocyte globulin induction.

Study outcomes and limitations: Maximum circulating GvH clone levels tracked with early post-transplant HvG decreases. Some GvH clones appeared in ileal mucosa or blood before recipient bone marrow.

On this clone: The antigen is unknown.

The CDR3 length is 14 residues. V gave up 6 bases and J gave up 2 bases, with 10 bases separating them. CDR1 is MNHNS and CDR2 is SASEGT in the germline V gene. Produced via immunoSEQ multiplex PCR; TCRdb's table is partial and in-frame only. The data hold over 75,000 clones, with 70% to 90% observed a single time. V is TRBV6-1 and J is TRBJ2-2; tentatively, D is TRBD2 (5 bases). The sample was unstimulated CD4+ T cells sorted from spleen or lymph node cells, taken before intestinal transplant. This receptor was identified in a human donor who received an intestinal transplant. The CDR3 protein is CASSPSGNTGELFF. In nucleotides, the CDR3 is TGTGCCAGCAGCCCAAGCGGCAACACCGGGGAGCTGTTTTTT.